This T cell receptor beta chain was recorded in a study of cytomegalovirus exposure and HLA in healthy donors (dated by TCRdb to about 2017). General notes on the study: An earlier analysis of several hundred of the donors reported over 250 Gb of sequence data and around 100 million unique TCR beta sequences obtained from approximately 180 million T cells. An early release covering roughly 600 HLA-typed donors comprised 250 to 350 gigabases of sequencing data and 85 million to 100 million unique TCR sequences. Among the roughly 400 genotyped donors, approximately 77% belonged to the genetic ancestry cluster associated with self-reported Caucasian donors. The aim of the study was to test whether cataloging public T cell receptors could identify signatures of past pathogen exposure. The study used immunosequencing to profile the T cell repertoires of 670 or so subjects and linked those repertoires to cytomegalovirus serostatus. Along with the roughly 670-subject first cohort, a separate validation cohort of 120 different subjects was used. To predict cytomegalovirus infection status, the study brought together high-throughput TCR immunosequencing, statistical association of individual TCRs with disease status, and machine learning. In a later analysis, previously published TCR beta repertoires from 500 to 750 donors were re-analyzed and high-resolution HLA genotyping was added so that TCR occurrence patterns could be studied. In the later analysis, no new phenotypic data were used to find candidate immune exposures; instead, reliance was placed on TCR beta sequences and their occurrence across donors. In an earlier analysis of over 550 of the donors, high-throughput TCR beta sequencing was used to judge whether each TCR beta V gene segment behaved as functional or pseudogenic. Donor age, sex, ethnicity and CMV serostatus were compiled together with the repertoire data. A later genetic analysis took genome-wide SNP genotypes for about 65% of the 666 donors and used that subset as a discovery cohort. All discovery cohort repertoires had been generated using a single sequencing platform. Class I and class II HLA loci were covered by the typing at four-digit resolution. Typing coverage varied by locus: roughly 620-640 donors for A, B, C, DRB1 and DQB1; approximately 500 for DQA1; about 600 for DPA1; more than 450 for DPB1. Several DR-DQ haplotypes were handled as single units for association and clustering because linkage in the cohort was strong. Among some 400 genotyped donors of the cohort, an average of around 250,000 unique TCR beta nucleotide sequences was sequenced per donor, of which roughly 18% were non-productive.

On this clone itself: The antigen this receptor binds is unknown. No qualities accompany the bases; no much larger clone lies one base away.

In total, over 600 healthy bone marrow donors made up the cohort. Cohort members were all nominally healthy when sampled, although unrecorded immune exposures were likely present. The donor was CMV seronegative and was included in the group of 352 seronegative cohort members. Every donor gave a peripheral blood sample, and the peripheral blood mononuclear cells from that sample were used for TCR beta sequencing. Genomic DNA was extracted from the blood cell samples with the Qiagen DNeasy Blood Extraction Kit. Overall study results and their limits: According to a later analysis, TCR association rates differed among HLA loci, with DRB1 alleles showing the most associated TCRs and HLA-C alleles showing the fewest. Some IMGT-functional V segments, including TRBV6-2 and TRBV6-3, could not be distinguished by the 87-base-pair reads and were therefore excluded. An earlier analysis of 587 of the donors showed that most TCR beta V segments appeared in productive rearrangements either about 90% or about 30% of the time, which broadly matched IMGT annotations. Presence/absence analyses assumed roughly uniform sequencing depth across donors, an assumption that may not hold. A group of highly shared sequence variants was considered likely to be a technical artifact of the sequencing pipeline. The study listed around 160 TCR beta chains as associated with cytomegalovirus. Cytomegalovirus status was reported to be diagnosed by the classifier with high specificity and sensitivity in both the original and validation cohorts. At a false discovery rate of 0.05, a later analysis linked 15,000 to 20,000 TCR beta sequences to specific HLA alleles. HLA typing was unavailable for some donors at each locus, so association tests used only the typed subset. Correlated functional status among segregating V segments might reflect linkage disequilibrium, but an unknown experimental factor could not be ruled out. It was suggested by the authors that the approach could potentially be generalized to other disease states and immunological phenotypes. The earlier analysis of a few hundred of the donors excluded roughly 16 rarely observed V segments, including chromosome 9 orphons, because counts were too low. According to a later genetic analysis, donors in an Asian-associated ancestry cluster had fewer N-insertions in productive TCRs than the roughly 700-donor mean. A further reported finding was that TCR beta sequences accurately predicted the HLA-A and HLA-B alleles for most subjects in the first cohort. A later genetic analysis associated a missense DCLRE1C variant with V-gene and J-gene trimming of TCR beta chains, and an independent cohort replicated the association. A later analysis found that most CMV-associated TCR beta chains appeared HLA-restricted, with HLA associations seemingly driven largely by CMV exposure. For the cohort, immune exposure information was limited to CMV serostatus. This cohort had only TCR beta chains sequenced, and the lack of alpha or paired-chain data limited which features could be detected. In a later analysis, HLA-associated TCR beta chains were found to be more clonally expanded and to have lower generation probabilities than equally common non-associated chains. Three of the identified cytomegalovirus-associated TCR beta chains were confirmed in vitro to be specific for cytomegalovirus antigens. While some public TCRs were present in many individuals, most TCR sequences turned up only very rarely across donors. Assigning TCR associations to individual alleles was difficult when HLA alleles, especially DR and DQ, strongly co-occurred. Several of the top co-occurrence clusters appeared to be linked to parvovirus B19, influenza, CMV and Epstein-Barr virus, according to a later analysis.

Measured from the cysteine to the phenylalanine, the CDR3 is 14 residues long. Only the CDR3 DNA stays, 42 bases, in frame from base 1. CDR1 LNHDA and CDR2 SQIVND were looked up in the germline V gene (reference sequence). V trim: 4 bases; J trim: 4 bases; unmatched bases: 6. The method was the immunoSEQ multiplex PCR assay. For the multiplex PCR, a mixture combining 60 forward primers for TCR Vbeta segments and 13 reverse primers for TCR Jbeta segments was used. Amplification of the CDR3 region of rearranged TCR beta genes was performed with a multiplex PCR assay on genomic DNA. The amplified TCR beta libraries were sequenced on the Illumina HiSeq System as 87-base-pair reads. The original methods were these. A later analysis counted about 76 million unique TCR beta chains across the 500 to 850 repertoires, and around 9.9 million of these chains were shared by at least two donors. A nearest-neighbor algorithm error-corrected the raw reads and collapsed the reads into unique sequences, merging closely related sequences to remove PCR and sequencing errors. Alignment of CDR3 sequences to IMGT reference sequences was used to assign V, D and J gene segments. Each retained sequence needed at least a six-nucleotide match to both a V gene segment and a J gene segment. A rearrangement was called productive if the CDR3 had no stop codons and remained in frame with V and J, and every other rearrangement was called non-productive. CDR3 was defined by IMGT convention, running from the second conserved V-encoded cysteine to the conserved J-encoded phenylalanine. Sequences without an unambiguous match to a single V gene segment were excluded from the earlier analysis of about 630 of the donors. In an earlier analysis of approximately 590 of the donors, a V segment was called functional when productive rearrangements were above 56.7%, and segregating when the standard deviation between donors exceeded 5%. A statistical classification framework was built to diagnose cytomegalovirus status from the catalog of TCR beta chain sequences. A later analysis assigned V and J genes by comparing TCR nucleotide sequences with IMGT/GENE-DB human TR gene sequences. In a later analysis, CDR3 sequences and most-parsimonious VDJ recombination scenarios were assigned using the TCRdist pipeline. In a later analysis, every TCR beta chain was defined by the combination of its CDR3 amino acid sequence and its V-gene family, and reads without a unique V-gene family were dropped. To address suspected cross-contamination and a sequencing artifact, a later analysis removed roughly 580 highly shared, low-generation-probability nucleotide sequences. In a later analysis, a clonal expansion index was calculated for each public chain from normalized within-repertoire ranks of inferred template counts. In a later analysis, generation probabilities were computed using a VDJ recombination model fitted to out-of-frame rearrangements, and the results were checked against IGoR. In a later analysis, TCR-TCR, TCR-HLA and TCR-CMV co-occurrence was scored with hypergeometric tests, and a repertoire-size bias correction was applied to TCR pairs. In a later analysis, false discovery rates were estimated by permuting HLA or CMV assignments 20 times. In a later analysis, co-occurring TCRs were grouped with DBSCAN, and TCRdist sequence similarity was added when clustering was performed within HLA-allele-positive subsets. Co-occurrence clustering excluded repertoires with fewer than 30,000 or more than 120,000 public chains, plus five with anomalous nucleotide sharing. TCRdb took over this immuneACCESS table, retaining in-frame rearrangements with V and J assigned. Such tables are incomplete; in checked studies, under half of the missing clones stem from an unresolved V gene, and the remainder is unexplained. That table is the source of V, J and clone size, and D and trimming were worked out from the DNA. In this sample the table shows about 110,000 clones, around 70% of which occur a single time. The ten largest clonotypes hold 1.3% of the sample.

The chain employs TRBV19 and TRBJ1-2, with 7 bases aligning to TRBD1. Sample: PBMCs. This receptor was obtained from a man aged 35 to 55 in good health and CMV-seronegative. In nucleotide form, the sequence is TGTGCCAGTAGTAGGCAGGGGGATTTCTATGGCTACACCTTC. This yields the protein CASSRQGDFYGYTF.